This passage covers 27 T cell receptor beta chains from one sample sequenced in a study of T cell responses to AZD1222 COVID-19 vaccine. Clones were read by immunoSEQ multiplex PCR, and TCRdb kept only the in-frame ones, dropping some. The data contain tens of thousands of clones, 85% to 95% of them singletons. Here the sequenced sample was peripheral blood, taken on day 0 of MenACWY control vaccination. The receptors here all came from an adult in good health.

CDR3 amino acids: CASSFEQYF. As DNA, the CDR3 is TGTGCCAGCAGCTTCGAGCAGTACTTC. The rearrangement joins TRBV5-6 to TRBJ2-7; D is uncertain. V was shortened by 2 bases and J by 6 bases, with 0 bases between the two germline ends. The CDR3 is 9 amino acids. Germline CDR1 and CDR2: SGHDT and YYEEEE.

The chain carries TRBV28 and TRBJ2-7; D call uncertain. This CDR3 spans 11 amino acids. Germline V gives CDR1 MDHEN, CDR2 SYDVKM. The V end was cut by 1 base, the J end by 4 bases, with 2 bases between. The CDR3 region has the DNA TGTGCCAGCAGTTTATTGTACGAGCAGTACTTC. It translates to CASSLLYEQYF.

The rearrangement links TRBV2 to TRBJ1-3, with D hard to call. This CDR3 is 18 amino acids long. Between the trimmed V and J ends, which lost 6 bases and 0 bases, there was a span of 21 bases. CDR1 SNHLY and CDR2 FYNNEI come from the germline V gene. CDR3: CASSRTQWSLNSGNTIYF. In nucleotides, the CDR3 is TGTGCCAGCAGCCGAACACAGTGGAGCCTGAACTCTGGAAACACCATATATTTT. Full variable domain (rest looked up from reference TRBV2 and TRBJ1-3): EPEVTQTPSHQVTQMGQEVILRCVPISNHLYFYWYRQILGQKVEFLVSFYNNEISEKSEIFDDQFSVERPDGSNFTLKIRSTKLEDSAMYFCASSRTQWSLNSGNTIYFGEGSWLTVV.

The rearrangement uses TRBV6-5 and TRBJ1-1; D call uncertain. This CDR3 is 15 amino acids long. Germline V gene lookup returns CDR1 MNHEY and CDR2 SVGAGI. With 0 bases removed from V and 7 bases from J, the gap between germline ends came to 15 bases. CDR3 loop: CASSYSRSSGDEAFF. As DNA, the CDR3 is TGTGCCAGCAGTTACTCGCGGTCCTCCGGGGATGAAGCTTTCTTT.

V usage is TRBV6-1 and J usage is TRBJ2-1; 7 bases are a match to TRBD2. V lost 0 bases, J lost 4 bases, and 6 bases stayed unmatched. Looked up from germline, CDR1 is MNHNS and CDR2 is SASEGT. The CDR3 is 16 residues long. The CDR3 here is CASSEAARESYNEQFF. The CDR3 bases are TGTGCCAGCAGTGAAGCTGCGCGGGAGTCTTACAATGAGCAGTTCTTC.

The CDR3 loop is CASSSGAITTGNTIYF. DNA of the CDR3: TGTGCCAGCAGCTCGGGGGCCATCACCACTGGAAACACCATATATTTT. The gene calls are TRBV7-2 and TRBJ1-3; perhaps TRBD1 as D (6 bases). V gave up 4 bases and J gave up 2 bases, with 15 bases separating them. This CDR3 has 16 amino acids. The germline V gene has CDR1 SGHTA and CDR2 FQGNSA.

The chain links TRBV11-2 to TRBJ2-7; D is possibly TRBD2 (5 bases). This CDR3 contains 14 residues. The ends were cut back, 3 bases at V and 0 bases at J, with 9 bases in the middle. From germline, CDR1 is SGHAT and CDR2 FQNNGV. In nucleotides, the CDR3 is TGTGCCAGCAGCTTTAGGACTGACTCCTACGAGCAGTACTTC. It is translated as CASSFRTDSYEQYF.

The chain recombines TRBV2 with TRBJ1-5; D is undetermined. Trimming removed 5 bases from V and 7 bases from J, with 9 bases in between. There are 12 residues in the CDR3. Per the germline V gene, CDR1 is SNHLY and CDR2 is FYNNEI. CDR3 sequence reads: CASSWSGQPQHF. Here the CDR3 DNA reads TGTGCCAGCAGTTGGTCGGGGCAGCCCCAGCATTTT.

The chain links TRBV30 to TRBJ1-1; 7 bases are a match to TRBD1. The CDR3 totals 14 residues. Germline V lookup: CDR1 GTSNPN, CDR2 SVGIG (reference sequence). V was clipped by 6 bases and J by 4 bases; unmatched bases: 11. The CDR3 here is CACPLTGFGTEAFF. CDR3 nucleotides: TGTGCCTGCCCCCTGACAGGGTTTGGCACTGAAGCTTTCTTT.

The V and J genes are TRBV19 and TRBJ1-1; 8 bases are shared with TRBD1. The trim removed 5 bases at V and 5 bases at J, leaving 4 bases unmatched. The CDR3 loop spans 13 amino acids. Per the germline V gene, CDR1 is LNHDA and CDR2 is SQIVND (reference sequence). CDR3 sequence: CASSPWTGTEAFF. For the CDR3, the DNA is TGTGCCAGTAGTCCCTGGACAGGGACTGAAGCTTTCTTT.

The CDR3 nucleotides are TGTGCCAGCAGTTTATTGGGAAATGAGCAGTTCTTC. Encoded protein: CASSLLGNEQFF. The chain combines TRBV27 with TRBJ2-1, with no clear D. Germline V gene data show CDR1 as MNHEY and CDR2 as SMNVEV (reference sequence). V shed 1 base and J shed 7 bases, with 5 bases lying between them. The CDR3 consists of 12 residues.

The genes are TRBV28 and TRBJ1-5, with 8 bases fitting TRBD1. V gave up 5 bases and J gave up 5 bases; unmatched junction bases: 8. CDR3 length: 15 residues. Germline lookup yields CDR1 MDHEN and CDR2 SYDVKM. CDR3 nucleotide sequence: TGTGCCAGCAGTCCAGGGGACAGGAGGGATCAGCCCCAGCATTTT. The encoded protein is CASSPGDRRDQPQHF.

The V call is TRBV19, the J call TRBJ2-7; TRBD2 aligns across 10 bases. V shed 5 bases, J shed 5 bases, and the junction held 12 bases outside the gene matches. The CDR3 is 16 amino acids. Germline V lookup: CDR1 LNHDA, CDR2 SQIVND (reference sequence). CDR3 amino acids: CASSPLVSGGEDEQYF. As DNA, the CDR3 is TGTGCCAGTAGTCCCCTCGTGAGCGGGGGGGAAGACGAGCAGTACTTC.

The gene calls are TRBV10-3 and TRBJ1-1; D remains ambiguous. V gave up 2 bases and J gave up 8 bases, with 9 bases separating them. The CDR3 length is 12 residues. Germline V gene sequence: CDR1 ENHRY, CDR2 SYGVKD. CDR3 nucleotides: TGTGCCATCAGTGAGATTGCCGAGGAAGCTTTCTTT. Its translation: CAISEIAEEAFF.

This chain uses TRBV20-1 with TRBJ1-2; no definite D call. Germline CDR1 is DFQATT and CDR2 is SNEGSKA (reference sequence). V shed 3 bases and J shed 8 bases, with 10 bases lying between them. The CDR3 loop spans 11 amino acids. DNA for the CDR3: TGCAGTGCTAGGGGCCAAAGGGGCTACACCTTC. This codes for CSARGQRGYTF.

The gene calls are TRBV6-5 and TRBJ2-5, with a tentative D call TRBD2 (5 bases). This CDR3 region has 15 residues. Trimming shortened V by 0 bases and J by 7 bases, and 15 bases separated the two germline ends. The germline gives CDR1 MNHEY, CDR2 SVGAGI. The CDR3 region has the DNA TGTGCCAGCAGTTACTCTGGGGATCACGGAGGGACCCAGTACTTC. Translating gives CASSYSGDHGGTQYF.

There are a few counts of this clone. The chain is built from TRBV11-3 and TRBJ2-5; 12 nucleotides match TRBD1. The CDR3 is 15 residues long. V was pared by 5 bases and J by 5 bases, with 6 bases of the junction left unmatched. CDR1 is SGHNT, CDR2 YENEEA, per germline. The CDR3 protein is CASSPGQGAWETQYF. The CDR3 DNA reads as TGTGCCAGCAGCCCGGGACAGGGGGCGTGGGAGACCCAGTACTTC. The whole variable domain, remainder taken from reference TRBV11-3 and TRBJ2-5, is EAGVVQSPRYKIIEKKQPVAFWCNPISGHNTLYWYLQNLGQGPELLIRYENEEAVDDSQLPKDRFSAERLKGVDSTLKIQPAELGDSAVYLCASSPGQGAWETQYFGPGTRLLVL.

This clone was seen once. J is TRBJ1-1 and V is TRBV12-3 or TRBV12-4; D remains unclear. CDR3 length equals 11 residues. Trimming stripped 2 bases from V and 10 bases from J, with 8 bases between. This CDR3 is CASSLQVAAFF. CDR3 nucleotides: TGTGCCAGCAGTTTACAGGTGGCAGCTTTCTTT.

This clone was recorded a few times. The genes are TRBV12-5 and TRBJ2-5; either TRBD1 or TRBD2 may supply D (6 bases each). The CDR3 sequence is 13 residues long. Germline CDR1 is LGHNT and CDR2 is FRNRAP. V lost 3 bases and J lost 4, with 9 bases in between. CDR3 in DNA: TGTGCTAGTGGTTTCTCGGGGGCAGAGACCCAGTACTTC. Amino acids: CASGFSGAETQYF.

The chain carries TRBV7-9 and TRBJ1-1; TRBD1 might be the D (6 bases). Trimming cost V 4 bases and J 3 bases, with 12 bases left between them. Germline V gene sequence: CDR1 SEHNR, CDR2 FQNEAQ (reference sequence). The CDR3 sequence is 14 residues long. The CDR3 protein is CASSSAQGYTEAFF. The DNA for the CDR3 is TGTGCCAGCAGCTCTGCTCAGGGGTACACTGAAGCTTTCTTT.

The V call is TRBV5-8, the J call TRBJ2-2; no clear D. Germline CDR1 is SGHTS and CDR2 is YDEGEE. The CDR3 consists of 15 residues. V lost 4 bases, J lost 2 bases, and 12 bases lay in between. The CDR3: CASSRLGFNTGELFF. CDR3 nucleotides: TGTGCCAGCAGCAGGTTAGGATTCAACACCGGGGAGCTGTTTTTT.

V gene TRBV6-6 combines with J gene TRBJ1-3; 9 positions agree with TRBD1. The CDR3 runs 12 residues. CDR1 is MNHNY, CDR2 SVGAGI, per germline (reference sequence). Unmatched junction bases numbered 3, after V lost 2 bases and J lost 13 bases. DNA of the CDR3: TGTGCCAGCAGTTACGGGACAGGGAAGATATATTTT. This translates into CASSYGTGKIYF.

This chain connects TRBV30 to TRBJ1-5; maybe TRBD1 (5 bases). V shed 2 bases and J shed 7 bases, with 12 bases lying between them. The CDR3 extends over 13 amino acids. Germline V CDR1 and CDR2: GTSNPN, SVGIG (reference sequence). The DNA for the CDR3 is TGTGCCTGGAGTTTAGGGGAGGGGCAGCCCCAGCATTTT. Translating gives CAWSLGEGQPQHF.

This chain uses TRBV19 with TRBJ2-7, with a weak D call TRBD1 (6 bases). V lost 1 base and J lost 6, with 10 bases in between. Germline V lookup: CDR1 LNHDA, CDR2 SQIVND (reference sequence). The CDR3 totals 13 residues. The CDR3 spells CASSIVSGAEQYF. In DNA, the CDR3 is TGTGCCAGTAGTATAGTTTCAGGGGCCGAGCAGTACTTC.

V gene TRBV27 combines with J gene TRBJ2-5; 7 bases agree with TRBD1. J gave up 1 base and V 6 bases, and 5 bases lay outside the gene matches. The CDR3 covers 14 residues. The germline V gene encodes CDR1 MNHEY and CDR2 SMNVEV (reference sequence). The CDR3 DNA sequence: TGTGCCAGCAGACCTTGGACAGGCCAAGAGACCCAGTACTTC. Protein product: CASRPWTGQETQYF.

The chain combines TRBV2 with TRBJ2-7; no firm D call. The CDR3 covers 13 residues. CDR1 is SNHLY, CDR2 FYNNEI, per germline. V was cut by 3 bases and J by 3 bases, with 9 bases left in between. CDR3 in amino acids: CASSELVGYEQYF. The CDR3 coding sequence is TGTGCCAGCAGTGAGTTGGTAGGCTACGAGCAGTACTTC.

This chain links TRBV25-1 with TRBJ1-2; 8 positions agree with TRBD1. CDR1 is MGHDK, CDR2 SYGVNS, per germline. CDR3 length: 13 amino acids. Trimming cost V 8 bases and J 7 bases; bases outside gene matches: 9. CDR3 amino acids: CASATGDSGGYTF. DNA for the CDR3: TGTGCCAGCGCGACAGGGGATTCGGGTGGCTACACCTTC.